The clone carrying this T cell receptor beta chain was counted ten times or more. The data were obtained in a study of T cells in Graves' hyperthyroidism and ophthalmopathy. A lack of ophthalmopathy progression within 18 months defined stable Graves' hyperthyroidism. Clinical symptoms, serum thyroxine and TRAb, thyroid ultrasound and orbital computed tomography were used for the diagnoses. Regions amplified from RNA transcripts were the TCR beta CDR3 regions. The study used the HTBI primer set for a first-round RT-PCR of the TCR CDR3. One entry per CDR3 protein results from TCRdb running MiXCR on the multiplex PCR reads. The sample consists of some 560,000 distinct CDR3 sequences, 11% to 15% of them appearing once. Germline assignment: CDR1 MDHEN and CDR2 SYDVKM. This CDR3 spans 15 amino acids. V lost 6 bases and J lost 1, with 13 bases in between.

The chain has TRBV28 and TRBJ1-5, with D uncertain. This receptor was taken from a woman aged 40 to 50 with Graves' hyperthyroidism. Sequencing input: blood. In nucleotides, the CDR3 is TGTGCCAGCAGGGTAGCAGGAGAAAGCAATCAGCCCCAGCATTTT. Encoded protein: CASRVAGESNQPQHF.